The subject of this entry is one TCR beta chain. This sample was taken from a study of blood T cell repertoires in COVID-19. Germline CDR1 is MGHRA and CDR2 is YSYEKL. This CDR3 is built from 17 residues. The ends lost 2 bases at V and 5 bases at J; junction bases unmatched: 12. Sequencing was performed with immunoSEQ multiplex PCR; in TCRdb, only in-frame clones are kept and a portion is missing. Of over 150,000 clones listed, roughly 87% were seen once; the top ten hold around 2%. Sequencing was performed on PBMCs or T cells enriched from blood (not recorded which). This sequence originates from a woman in her 30s who had recovered from COVID-19. This chain links TRBV4-1 with TRBJ1-1; 9 bases match TRBD1. CDR3 DNA: TGCGCCAGCAGCCAACAGACCGGGACAGGGATTCGGACTGAAGCTTTCTTT. Translating gives CASSQQTGTGIRTEAFF.